Listed below are T cell receptor beta chains from one sample, sequenced in a study of T cell responses to AZD1222 COVID-19 vaccine. Only in-frame clones appear in the TCRdb table, and some are missing; sequencing was by immunoSEQ multiplex PCR. Of tens of thousands of clones in the sample, less than 95% were seen once. The specimen was peripheral blood, collected 28 days after the second AZD1222 dose. The origin of the receptors is an adult who received the AZD1222 COVID-19 vaccine. The CDR3 runs from the conserved cysteine through the conserved F or W. The order of the fields is D gene, J gene, clone size, V gene, CDR3 protein, CDR3 DNA. The D gene is left open where the match is weak. For some rows the clone size is stated as once, few or many, or as a class when expanded; others skip it.

- TRBJ1-1 - TRBV28 CASSFRGRNTEAFF TGTGCCAGCAGTTTTAGGGGGAGGAACACTGAAGCTTTCTTT
- TRBJ1-4 - TRBV28 CASSLISEKLFF TGTGCCAGCAGCCTAATCAGTGAAAAACTGTTTTTT
- TRBJ2-5 - TRBV19 CASSIGSGQETQYF TGTGCCAGTAGTATAGGATCGGGACAAGAGACCCAGTACTTC
TRBD1 TRBJ1-2 - TRBV5-4 CASSLYPTGANYGYTF TGTGCCAGCAGCTTGTACCCGACAGGGGCAAACTATGGCTACACCTTC
TRBD1 TRBJ2-6 - TRBV19 CASSRGTGVGSGANVLTF TGTGCCAGTAGTAGGGGGACAGGGGTCGGCTCTGGGGCCAACGTCCTGACTTTC
TRBD2 TRBJ2-3 few TRBV3-1/TRBV3-2 CASSQASGGFTDTQYF TGTGCCAGCAGCCAAGCTAGCGGGGGGTTCACAGATACGCAGTATTTT
TRBD1 TRBJ2-7 - TRBV6-6 CASSYSIQGTYF TGTGCCAGCAGTTACTCTATACAGGGGACGTACTTC
- TRBJ1-4 once TRBV5-1 CASSGNSATNEKLFF TGCGCCAGCAGCGGAAACAGCGCAACTAATGAAAAACTGTTTTTT
- TRBJ1-6 few TRBV7-2 CASSTEPNSPLHF TGTGCCAGCAGCACGGAACCAAATTCACCCCTCCACTTT
- TRBJ1-2 - TRBV5-4 CASSLLPWNYGYTF TGTGCCAGCAGCCTCCTCCCCTGGAACTATGGCTACACCTTC
- TRBJ1-1 - TRBV19 CASSIVTANTEAFF TGTGCCAGTAGTATAGTAACAGCGAACACTGAAGCTTTCTTT
- TRBJ2-1 - TRBV4-3 CASSQGRGYGEQFF TGCGCCAGCAGCCAAGGCCGGGGGTACGGTGAGCAGTTCTTC
- TRBJ1-2 - TRBV27 CASSFRPTGQALISYTF TGTGCCAGCAGTTTTCGGCCAACAGGGCAGGCCTTAATTAGCTACACCTTC
TRBD2 TRBJ2-1 - TRBV3-1/TRBV3-2 CASTSTSGYNEQFF TGTGCCAGCACCTCGACTAGCGGGTACAATGAGCAGTTCTTC
- TRBJ1-1 - TRBV4-1 CASSTRGDTEAFF TGCGCCAGCAGTACAAGGGGTGACACTGAAGCTTTCTTT
TRBD1 TRBJ2-1 - TRBV24-1 CATSDAGQGSNEQFF TGTGCCACCAGTGATGCGGGACAGGGGTCCAATGAGCAGTTCTTC
- TRBJ2-7 - TRBV6-6 CASSYLDYEQYF TGTGCCAGCAGTTACTTGGATTACGAGCAGTACTTC
- TRBJ1-4 - TRBV6-5 CASSYSWGDSEKLFF TGTGCCAGCAGTTACTCGTGGGGGGATAGTGAAAAACTGTTTTTT
TRBD1 TRBJ1-5 - TRBV7-2 CASSLVATGSKPQHF TGTGCCAGCAGCTTAGTTGCGACAGGGAGCAAGCCCCAGCATTTT
- TRBJ1-2 - TRBV5-1 CASSLTENYGYTF TGCGCCAGCAGCTTGACAGAGAACTATGGCTACACCTTC
- TRBJ1-2 - TRBV7-9 CASSADDGYYGYTF TGTGCCAGCAGCGCCGATGACGGGTACTATGGCTACACCTTC
TRBD1 TRBJ1-2 - TRBV2 CASSRDRGGYTF TGTGCCAGCAGTAGGGACAGGGGAGGCTACACCTTC
- TRBJ1-2 - TRBV14 CASSQAAGAVNYGYTF TGTGCCAGCAGCCAAGCGGCGGGGGCTGTAAACTATGGCTACACCTTC
- TRBJ2-1 - TRBV11-2 CASSPYGKKQFF TGTGCCAGCAGTCCGTACGGGAAAAAGCAGTTCTTC
- TRBJ1-1 - TRBV29-1 CSAGDRNTEAFF TGCAGCGCCGGCGACAGGAACACTGAAGCTTTCTTT
TRBD2 TRBJ2-7 once TRBV6-5 CASSYSGTSGTHEQYF TGTGCCAGCAGTTACTCTGGGACTAGCGGGACCCACGAGCAGTACTTC
- TRBJ1-1 few TRBV7-9 CASSPLLGTEAFF TGTGCCAGCAGCCCCCTTTTGGGGACTGAAGCTTTCTTT
- TRBJ1-4 - TRBV4-1 CASSQDPETSAITNEKLFF TGCGCCAGCAGCCAAGATCCAGAGACATCCGCCATTACTAATGAAAAACTGTTTTTT
TRBD1 TRBJ2-7 - TRBV6-5 CASGLDRGIYYEQYF TGTGCCAGCGGACTCGACAGGGGCATTTACTACGAGCAGTACTTC
TRBD1 TRBJ1-3 once TRBV9 CASSAKQGAGNTIYF TGTGCCAGCAGCGCAAAACAGGGGGCTGGAAACACCATATATTTT
- TRBJ1-4 once TRBV6-5 CASGKVTATNEKLFF TGTGCCAGCGGTAAGGTTACCGCAACTAATGAAAAACTGTTTTTT
- TRBJ1-5 - TRBV28 CASRPRGVVWQPQHF TGTGCCAGCAGGCCCAGGGGTGTTGTGTGGCAGCCCCAGCATTTT
- TRBJ2-2 - TRBV2 CASRGLFTGELFF TGTGCCAGCAGGGGACTCTTCACCGGGGAGCTGTTTTTT
- TRBJ1-2 - TRBV11-2 CASRRTGMYGYTF TGTGCCAGCAGACGGACGGGGATGTATGGCTACACCTTC
- TRBJ1-6 - TRBV27 CASSPYSVSNSPLHF TGTGCCAGCAGTCCATACAGCGTTTCTAATTCACCCCTCCACTTT
- TRBJ1-3 - TRBV7-2 CASSLGRPPGDGNTIYF TGTGCCAGCAGCTTAGGGCGGCCTCCAGGAGACGGAAACACCATATATTTT
- TRBJ1-4 - TRBV19 CASATGWNFEKLFF TGTGCCAGTGCTACAGGGTGGAACTTTGAAAAACTGTTTTTT
- TRBJ1-2 - TRBV15 CATSRGGTGDDYGYTF TGTGCCACCAGCAGAGGAGGAACTGGTGATGACTATGGCTACACCTTC
TRBD1 TRBJ2-7 - TRBV28 CASSPRQGGAYEQYF TGTGCCAGCAGCCCCCGACAGGGGGGAGCCTACGAGCAGTACTTC
- TRBJ2-1 few TRBV9 CASSVSFGGSSYNEQFF TGTGCCAGCAGCGTCTCCTTCGGGGGCAGCTCCTACAATGAGCAGTTCTTC
- TRBJ1-1 - TRBV24-1 CATPGVTEAFF TGTGCCACCCCCGGTGTCACTGAAGCTTTCTTT
TRBD1 TRBJ1-6 once TRBV7-9 CASTLTGGNSPLHF TGTGCCAGCACCTTGACAGGGGGCAATTCACCCCTCCACTTT
TRBD1 TRBJ2-7 once TRBV7-9 CASSVGGQGAYEQYF TGTGCCAGCAGCGTAGGGGGGCAGGGGGCGTACGAGCAGTACTTC
- TRBJ1-1 - TRBV7-3 CASSLGGGSTEAFF TGTGCCAGCAGCTTGGGGGGAGGTAGCACTGAAGCTTTCTTT
- TRBJ1-3 - TRBV19 CASVSSGNTIYF TGTGCCTCAGTCAGCTCTGGAAACACCATATATTTT
- TRBJ2-1 - TRBV18 CASSPTSNNEQFF TGTGCCAGCTCACCAACTTCTAACAATGAGCAGTTCTTC
TRBD1 TRBJ1-2 - TRBV30 CAWSGLDRTPWGYTF TGTGCCTGGAGTGGACTGGACAGGACCCCTTGGGGCTACACCTTC
TRBD2 TRBJ2-3 - TRBV2 CASSDGASGGTDTQYF TGTGCCAGCAGTGATGGGGCTAGCGGGGGAACAGATACGCAGTATTTT
- TRBJ1-6 - TRBV3-1/TRBV3-2 CATGQRRSYNSPLHF TGTGCCACCGGACAGCGACGCTCCTATAATTCACCCCTCCACTTT
- TRBJ2-2 - TRBV28 CASSPRQTLRSTGELFF TGTGCCAGCAGTCCAAGGCAGACACTTCGATCCACCGGGGAGCTGTTTTTT